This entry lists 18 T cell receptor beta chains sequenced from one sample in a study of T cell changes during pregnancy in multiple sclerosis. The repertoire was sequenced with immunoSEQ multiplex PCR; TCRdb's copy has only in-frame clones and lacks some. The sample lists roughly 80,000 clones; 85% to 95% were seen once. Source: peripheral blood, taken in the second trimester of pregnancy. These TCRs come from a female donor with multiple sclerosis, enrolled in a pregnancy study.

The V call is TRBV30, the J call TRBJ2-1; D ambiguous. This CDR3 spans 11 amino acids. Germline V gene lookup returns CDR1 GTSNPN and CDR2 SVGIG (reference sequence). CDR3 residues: CASSPYNEQFF. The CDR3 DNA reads TGTGCATCTTCCCCCTACAATGAGCAGTTCTTC.

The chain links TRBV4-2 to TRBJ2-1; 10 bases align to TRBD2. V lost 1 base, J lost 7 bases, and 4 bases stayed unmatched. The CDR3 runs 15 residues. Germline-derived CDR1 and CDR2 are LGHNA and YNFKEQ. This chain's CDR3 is CASSQVSGGGNEQFF. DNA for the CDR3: TGTGCCAGCAGCCAAGTGAGCGGGGGGGGGAATGAGCAGTTCTTC.

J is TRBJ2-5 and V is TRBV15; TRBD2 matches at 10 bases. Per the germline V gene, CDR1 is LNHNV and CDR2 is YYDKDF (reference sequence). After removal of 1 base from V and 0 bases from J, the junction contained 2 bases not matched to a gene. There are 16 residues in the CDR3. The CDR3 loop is CATSRASGRHQETQYF. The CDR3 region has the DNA TGTGCCACCAGCAGAGCTAGCGGGAGACACCAAGAGACCCAGTACTTC.

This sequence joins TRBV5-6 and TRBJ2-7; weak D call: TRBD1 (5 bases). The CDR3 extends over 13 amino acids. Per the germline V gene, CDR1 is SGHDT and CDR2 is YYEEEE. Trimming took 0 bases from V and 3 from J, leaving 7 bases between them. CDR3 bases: TGTGCCAGCAGCTTGGGACAGCTCTACGAGCAGTACTTC. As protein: CASSLGQLYEQYF.

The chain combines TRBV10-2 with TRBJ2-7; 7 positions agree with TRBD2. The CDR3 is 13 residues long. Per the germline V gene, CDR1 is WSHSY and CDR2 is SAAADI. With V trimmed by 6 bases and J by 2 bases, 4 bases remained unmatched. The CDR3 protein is CASSGGNPYEQYF. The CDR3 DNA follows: TGCGCCAGCAGCGGGGGGAATCCCTACGAGCAGTACTTC.

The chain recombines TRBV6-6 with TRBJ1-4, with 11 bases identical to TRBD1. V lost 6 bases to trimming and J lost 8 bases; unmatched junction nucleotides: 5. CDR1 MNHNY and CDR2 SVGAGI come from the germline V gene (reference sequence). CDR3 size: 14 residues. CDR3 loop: CASSEGQGGEKLFF. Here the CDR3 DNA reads TGTGCCAGCAGCGAGGGACAGGGGGGGGAAAAACTGTTTTTT.

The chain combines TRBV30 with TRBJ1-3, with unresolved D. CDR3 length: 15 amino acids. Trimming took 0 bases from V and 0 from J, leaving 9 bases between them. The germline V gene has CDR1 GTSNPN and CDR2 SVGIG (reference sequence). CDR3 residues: CAWSVSPGSGNTIYF. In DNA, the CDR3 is TGTGCCTGGAGTGTATCACCGGGCTCTGGAAACACCATATATTTT.

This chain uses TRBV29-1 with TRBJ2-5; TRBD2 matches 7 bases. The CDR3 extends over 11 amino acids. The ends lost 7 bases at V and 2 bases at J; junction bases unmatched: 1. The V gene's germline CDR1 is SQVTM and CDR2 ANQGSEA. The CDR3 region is CSGGLQETQYF. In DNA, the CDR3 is TGCAGCGGGGGACTACAAGAGACCCAGTACTTC.

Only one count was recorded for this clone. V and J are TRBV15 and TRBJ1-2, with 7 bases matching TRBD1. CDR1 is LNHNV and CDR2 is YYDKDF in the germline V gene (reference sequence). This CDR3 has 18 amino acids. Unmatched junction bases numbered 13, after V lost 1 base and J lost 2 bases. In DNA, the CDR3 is TGTGCCACCAGCAGAGGAGGACGACAGGGAACACCGAACTATGGCTACACCTTC. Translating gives CATSRGGRQGTPNYGYTF.

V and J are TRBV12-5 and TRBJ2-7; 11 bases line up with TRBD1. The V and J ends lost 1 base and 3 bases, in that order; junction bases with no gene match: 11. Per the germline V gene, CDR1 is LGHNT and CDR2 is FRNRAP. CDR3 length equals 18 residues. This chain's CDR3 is CASGLAQKSGQGVYEQYF. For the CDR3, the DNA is TGTGCTAGTGGTTTGGCCCAAAAGTCGGGACAGGGGGTCTACGAGCAGTACTTC. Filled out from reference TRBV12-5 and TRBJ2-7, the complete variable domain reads DARVTQTPRHKVTEMGQEVTMRCQPILGHNTVFWYRQTMMQGLELLAYFRNRAPLDDSGMPKDRFSAEMPDATLATLKIQPSEPRDSAVYFCASGLAQKSGQGVYEQYFGPGTRLTVT.

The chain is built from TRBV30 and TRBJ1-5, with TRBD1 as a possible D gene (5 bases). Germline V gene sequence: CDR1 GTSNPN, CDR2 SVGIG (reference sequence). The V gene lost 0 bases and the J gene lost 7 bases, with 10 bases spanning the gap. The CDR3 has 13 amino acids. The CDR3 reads CAWSVGGEQPQHF. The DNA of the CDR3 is TGTGCCTGGAGTGTAGGAGGGGAACAGCCCCAGCATTTT.

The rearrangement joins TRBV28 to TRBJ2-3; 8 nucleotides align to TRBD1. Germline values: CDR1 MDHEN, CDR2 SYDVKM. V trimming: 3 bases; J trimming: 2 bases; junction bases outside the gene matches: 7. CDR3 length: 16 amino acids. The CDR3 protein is CASSLWGTGPTDTQYF. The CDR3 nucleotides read TGTGCCAGCAGTTTGTGGGGGACAGGACCCACAGATACGCAGTATTTT.

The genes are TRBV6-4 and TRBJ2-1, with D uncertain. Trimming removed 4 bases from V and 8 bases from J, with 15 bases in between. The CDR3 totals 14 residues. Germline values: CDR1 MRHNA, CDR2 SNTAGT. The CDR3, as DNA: TGTGCCAGCAGTGGCCAAATTGGTTCGGATGAGCAGTTCTTC. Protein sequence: CASSGQIGSDEQFF.

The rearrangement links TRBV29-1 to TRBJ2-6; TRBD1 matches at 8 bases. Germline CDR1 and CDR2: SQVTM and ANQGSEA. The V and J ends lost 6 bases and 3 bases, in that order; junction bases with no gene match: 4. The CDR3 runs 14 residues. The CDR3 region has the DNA TGCAGCGTCCCGGACAGGGTTGGGGCCAACGTCCTGACTTTC. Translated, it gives CSVPDRVGANVLTF.

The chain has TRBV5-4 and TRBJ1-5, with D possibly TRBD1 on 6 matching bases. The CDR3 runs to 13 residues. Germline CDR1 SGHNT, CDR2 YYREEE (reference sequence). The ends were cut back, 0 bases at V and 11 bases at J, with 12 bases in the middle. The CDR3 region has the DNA TGTGCCAGCAGCTTGGATCTCGAGGGGGCCCAGCATTTT. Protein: CASSLDLEGAQHF.

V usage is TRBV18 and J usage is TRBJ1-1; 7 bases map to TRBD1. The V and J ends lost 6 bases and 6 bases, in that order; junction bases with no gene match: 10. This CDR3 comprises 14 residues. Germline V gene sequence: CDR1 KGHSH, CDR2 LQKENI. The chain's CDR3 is CASSDQGQRPEAFF. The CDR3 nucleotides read TGTGCCAGCTCGGACCAGGGACAGCGCCCTGAAGCTTTCTTT.

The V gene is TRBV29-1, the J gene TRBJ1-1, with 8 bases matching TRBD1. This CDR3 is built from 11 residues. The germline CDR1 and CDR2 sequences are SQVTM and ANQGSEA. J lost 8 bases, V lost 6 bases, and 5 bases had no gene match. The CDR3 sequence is CSVGGDREAFF. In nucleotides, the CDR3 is TGCAGCGTGGGGGGGGACAGGGAAGCTTTCTTT.

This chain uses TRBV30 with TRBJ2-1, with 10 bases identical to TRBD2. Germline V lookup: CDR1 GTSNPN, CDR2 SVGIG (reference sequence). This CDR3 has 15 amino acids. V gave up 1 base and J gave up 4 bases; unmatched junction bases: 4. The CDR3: CAWSGLAGVYNEQFF. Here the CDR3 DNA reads TGTGCCTGGAGTGGGCTAGCGGGGGTTTACAATGAGCAGTTCTTC.